This T cell receptor beta chain was sequenced for a study of blood T cell repertoires in COVID-19. Study-wide context: COVID-19 samples collected from the United States, Italy and Spain covered acute and convalescent phases. The cDNA or gDNA used as material had been derived from T cells, B-cell-depleted T cells, or PBMCs.

This clone was detected only a few times. CDR1 and CDR2 from the germline V gene are KGHDR and SFDVKD. Trimming took off 7 bases at V and 0 bases at J, with 8 bases between the two ends. The CDR3 has 13 residues. Authors' processing steps: Using reference gene primer amplification, nucleated cell counts were estimated. TCRdb keeps only in-frame clones here, not all; method: immunoSEQ multiplex PCR. The V and J calls and the clone size are those of that table, but D and trimming were determined from the DNA. Altogether under 300,000 clones are present, 85% to 90% being singletons, with the ten largest covering roughly 13%.

The receptor's source is a human donor in a cohort sampled during active COVID-19. The chain joins TRBV24-1 to TRBJ1-1; no reliable D call. Input material: peripheral blood. The CDR3 reads CATRKEVNTEAFF. The CDR3 bases are TGTGCCACCAGGAAGGAGGTGAACACTGAAGCTTTCTTT.